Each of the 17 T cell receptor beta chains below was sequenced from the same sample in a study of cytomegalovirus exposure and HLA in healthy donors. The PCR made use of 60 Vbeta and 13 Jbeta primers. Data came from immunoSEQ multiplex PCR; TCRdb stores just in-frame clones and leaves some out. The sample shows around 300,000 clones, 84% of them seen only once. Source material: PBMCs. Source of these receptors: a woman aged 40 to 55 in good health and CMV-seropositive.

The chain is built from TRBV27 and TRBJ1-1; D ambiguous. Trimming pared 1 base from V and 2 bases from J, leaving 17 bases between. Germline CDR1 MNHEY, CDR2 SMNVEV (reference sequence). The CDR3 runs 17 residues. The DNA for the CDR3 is TGTGCCAGCAGTTTATTCCAAAAACTAGGACCAAACACTGAAGCTTTCTTT. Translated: CASSLFQKLGPNTEAFF.

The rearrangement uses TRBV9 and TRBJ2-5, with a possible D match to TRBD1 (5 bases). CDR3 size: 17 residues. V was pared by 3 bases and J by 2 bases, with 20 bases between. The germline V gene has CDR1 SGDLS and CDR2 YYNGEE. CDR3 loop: CASSAAPPGLGQETQYF. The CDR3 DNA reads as TGTGCCAGCAGCGCTGCCCCCCCAGGGTTGGGACAAGAGACCCAGTACTTC.

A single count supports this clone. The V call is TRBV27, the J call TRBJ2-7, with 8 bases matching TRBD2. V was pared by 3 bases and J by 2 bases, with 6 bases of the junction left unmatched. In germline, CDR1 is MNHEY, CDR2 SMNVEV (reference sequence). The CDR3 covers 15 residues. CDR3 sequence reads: CASSFGAGAPYEQYF. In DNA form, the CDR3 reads TGTGCCAGCAGTTTCGGAGCGGGAGCTCCCTACGAGCAGTACTTC.

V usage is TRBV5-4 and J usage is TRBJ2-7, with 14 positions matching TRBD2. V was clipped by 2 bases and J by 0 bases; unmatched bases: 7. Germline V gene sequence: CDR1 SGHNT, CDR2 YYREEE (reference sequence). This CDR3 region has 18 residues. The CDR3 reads CASSFGLAGGTPSYEQYF. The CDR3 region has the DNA TGTGCCAGCAGCTTTGGACTAGCGGGAGGTACCCCCTCCTACGAGCAGTACTTC.

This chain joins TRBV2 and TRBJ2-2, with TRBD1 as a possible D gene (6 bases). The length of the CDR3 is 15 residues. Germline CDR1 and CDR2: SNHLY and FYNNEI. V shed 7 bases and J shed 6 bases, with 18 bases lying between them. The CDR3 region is CASKLSLGQPGELFF. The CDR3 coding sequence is TGTGCCAGCAAATTATCATTAGGACAGCCCGGGGAGCTGTTTTTT.

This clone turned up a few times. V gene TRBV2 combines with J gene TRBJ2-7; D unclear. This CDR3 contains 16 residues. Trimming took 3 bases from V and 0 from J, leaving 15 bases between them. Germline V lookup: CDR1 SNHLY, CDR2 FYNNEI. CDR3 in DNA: TGTGCCAGCAGTGATCGAAAACAGTGGAACTCCTACGAGCAGTACTTC. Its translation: CASSDRKQWNSYEQYF. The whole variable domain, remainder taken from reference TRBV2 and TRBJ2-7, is EPEVTQTPSHQVTQMGQEVILRCVPISNHLYFYWYRQILGQKVEFLVSFYNNEISEKSEIFDDQFSVERPDGSNFTLKIRSTKLEDSAMYFCASSDRKQWNSYEQYFGPGTRLTVT.

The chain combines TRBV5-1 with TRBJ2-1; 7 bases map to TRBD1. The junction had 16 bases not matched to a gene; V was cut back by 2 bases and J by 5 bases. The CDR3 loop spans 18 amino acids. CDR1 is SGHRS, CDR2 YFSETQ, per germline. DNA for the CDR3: TGCGCCAGCAGCTTCTTCTGGACAGGAAAGGACGAGGACAATGAGCAGTTCTTC. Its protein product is CASSFFWTGKDEDNEQFF.

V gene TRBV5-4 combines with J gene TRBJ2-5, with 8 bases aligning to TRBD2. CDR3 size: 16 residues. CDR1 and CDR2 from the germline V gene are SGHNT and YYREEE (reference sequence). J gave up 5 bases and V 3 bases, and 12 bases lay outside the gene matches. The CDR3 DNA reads TGTGCCAGCAGCTCCCAGGGAGCGGGAGTGGGGGAGACCCAGTACTTC. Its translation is CASSSQGAGVGETQYF. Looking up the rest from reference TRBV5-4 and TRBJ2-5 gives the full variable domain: ETGVTQSPTHLIKTRGQQVTLRCSSQSGHNTVSWYQQALGQGPQFIFQYYREEENGRGNFPPRFSGLQFPNYSSELNVNALELDDSALYLCASSSQGAGVGETQYFGPGTRLLVL.

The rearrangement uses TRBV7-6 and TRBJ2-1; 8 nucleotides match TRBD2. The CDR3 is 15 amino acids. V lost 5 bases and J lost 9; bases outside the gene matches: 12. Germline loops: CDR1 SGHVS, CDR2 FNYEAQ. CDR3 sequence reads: CASSLRLAPEGEQFF. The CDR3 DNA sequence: TGTGCCAGCAGCCTTAGACTAGCGCCGGAGGGTGAGCAGTTCTTC. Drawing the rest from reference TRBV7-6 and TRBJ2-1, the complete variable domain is GAGVSQSPRYKVTKRGQDVALRCDPISGHVSLYWYRQALGQGPEFLTYFNYEAQQDKSGLPNDRFSAERPEGSISTLTIQRTEQRDSAMYRCASSLRLAPEGEQFFGPGTRLTVL.

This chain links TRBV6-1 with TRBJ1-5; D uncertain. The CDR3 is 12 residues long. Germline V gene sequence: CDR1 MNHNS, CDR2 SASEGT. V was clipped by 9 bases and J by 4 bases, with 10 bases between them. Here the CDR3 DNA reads TGTGCCAGTCGGGATCCTAATCAGCCCCAGCATTTT. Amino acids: CASRDPNQPQHF.

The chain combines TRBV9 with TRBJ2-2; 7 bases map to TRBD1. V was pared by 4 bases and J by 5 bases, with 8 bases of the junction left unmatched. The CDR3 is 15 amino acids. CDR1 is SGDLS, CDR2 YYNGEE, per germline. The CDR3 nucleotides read TGTGCCAGCAGCCTACGACAGGGTTCGACCGGGGAGCTGTTTTTT. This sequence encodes CASSLRQGSTGELFF.

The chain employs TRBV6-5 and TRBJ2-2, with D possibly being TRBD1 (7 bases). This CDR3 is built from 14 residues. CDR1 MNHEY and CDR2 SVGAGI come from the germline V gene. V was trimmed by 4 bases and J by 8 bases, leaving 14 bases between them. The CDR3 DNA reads TGTGCCAGCAGTTCATTGACAGGGACTGGGGAGCTGTTTTTT. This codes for CASSSLTGTGELFF.

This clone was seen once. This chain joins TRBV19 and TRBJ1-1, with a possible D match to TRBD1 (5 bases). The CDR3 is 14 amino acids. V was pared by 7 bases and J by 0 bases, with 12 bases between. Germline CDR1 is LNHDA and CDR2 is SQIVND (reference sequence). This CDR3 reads CASTEDSMNTEAFF. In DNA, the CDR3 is TGTGCCAGTACCGAAGACAGCATGAACACTGAAGCTTTCTTT.

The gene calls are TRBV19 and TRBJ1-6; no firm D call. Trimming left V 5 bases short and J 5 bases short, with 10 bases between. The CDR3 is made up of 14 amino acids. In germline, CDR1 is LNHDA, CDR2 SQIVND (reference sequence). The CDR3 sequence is CASSARQNNSPLHF. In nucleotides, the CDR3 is TGTGCCAGTAGTGCCCGACAAAATAATTCACCCCTCCACTTT.

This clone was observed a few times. The CDR3 coding sequence is TGTGCCAGCAGTTACACGATCCCAGGCGATGGAAACACCATATATTTT. Encoded protein: CASSYTIPGDGNTIYF. The genes are TRBV6-5 and TRBJ1-3; D unresolved. The V gene's germline CDR1 is MNHEY and CDR2 SVGAGI. V gave up 2 bases and J gave up 3 bases, with 14 bases separating them. The CDR3 runs 16 residues.

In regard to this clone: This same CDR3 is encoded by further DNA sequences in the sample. The CDR3 bases are TGTGCCAGCAGTTACTCTATGAACACTGAAGCTTTCTTT. Protein sequence: CASSYSMNTEAFF. The chain uses TRBV6-5 and TRBJ1-1; D gene unclear. The V end was cut by 0 bases, the J end by 0 bases, with 2 bases between. Per germline, CDR1 MNHEY and CDR2 SVGAGI. This CDR3 contains 13 residues.

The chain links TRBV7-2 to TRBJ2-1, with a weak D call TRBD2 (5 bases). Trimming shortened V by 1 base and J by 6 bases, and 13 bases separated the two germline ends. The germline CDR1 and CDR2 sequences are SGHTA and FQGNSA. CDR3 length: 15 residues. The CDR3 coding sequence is TGTGCCAGCAGCTTAGAGGCGAGGGTCCCCAATGAGCAGTTCTTC. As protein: CASSLEARVPNEQFF.